These 2 T cell receptor beta chains came from one sample sequenced in a study of CD4 T cells in relation to SARS-CoV-2 and coronaviruses. Which antigens these TCRs recognize remains unknown. Measured with immunoSEQ multiplex PCR; TCRdb has only the in-frame clones, and not every one. The data contain 24,000 or so clones, around 75% of them seen just once; the ten biggest clones take up approximately 13%. Before the COVID-19 pandemic, during about 2011-2018, CD4+ T cells were taken from unexposed donors. CD4+ T cells were isolated from the cells after more than 8 days of culture. Input material: CD4+ T cells from PBMCs, cultured in vitro. These receptors came from a human donor in good health.

This clone was recorded only once. The rearrangement uses TRBV30 and TRBJ1-2, with no clear D. Deletions cut 4 bases from V and 8 bases from J, with 11 bases between. Germline V gene data show CDR1 as GTSNPN and CDR2 as SVGIG (reference sequence). The CDR3 contains 11 residues. For the CDR3, the DNA is TGTGCCTGGAACCGAAAATGGGGCTACACCTTC. It specifies CAWNRKWGYTF.

This clone turned up a few times. CDR3 nucleotide sequence: TGCGCCAGCAGCTTGGTAGGGGGGGGCGAGCAGTACTTC. Translation gives CASSLVGGGEQYF. The J gene is TRBJ2-7, the V gene TRBV5-1; possibly TRBD2 for D (7 bases). The V end lost 0 bases, the J end lost 6 bases, and 10 bases lay between the germline ends. Germline V lookup: CDR1 SGHRS, CDR2 YFSETQ. The CDR3 has 13 amino acids.